Each of the 17 T cell receptor beta chains below was sequenced from the same sample in a study of cytomegalovirus exposure and HLA in healthy donors (dated by TCRdb to 2017 to 2019). The library was obtained by the immunoSEQ multiplex PCR assay. For the multiplex PCR, a mixture combining 60 forward primers for TCR Vbeta segments and 13 reverse primers for TCR Jbeta segments was used. The table was pulled from immuneACCESS by TCRdb, which kept in-frame rearrangements only. Such tables lose some clones; where checked, under half of the loss comes from unresolved V genes, and the rest has no known cause. Present in this sample are fewer than 110,000 clones, more than 75% of which were seen just once. The top ten clonotypes cover approximately 2.6% of the sample. The sequencing sample was made of PBMCs. The source of these receptors is a man aged 25-45 years in good health and CMV-seropositive.

CDR3 DNA sequence: TGTGCCAGCAGTGAAATCAAAGGGGTGACTGAAGCTTTCTTT. Its protein product is CASSEIKGVTEAFF. This chain joins TRBV2 and TRBJ1-1; possible D gene TRBD1, 5 bases. Trimming took off 2 bases at V and 5 bases at J, with 12 bases between the two ends. From germline, CDR1 is SNHLY and CDR2 FYNNEI. This CDR3 is built from 14 residues.

With respect to this clone: Other DNA sequences within the sample encode an identical CDR3. As DNA, the CDR3 is TGCGCCAGCAGCTTGGGTGGGGGGTTGAACACTGAAGCTTTCTTT. This codes for CASSLGGGLNTEAFF. The chain joins TRBV5-1 to TRBJ1-1; D might be TRBD1 (5 bases). The germline gives CDR1 SGHRS, CDR2 YFSETQ. V shed 0 bases and J shed 0 bases, with 9 bases lying between them. The CDR3 loop spans 15 amino acids.

This clone was detected only a few times. The V call is TRBV29-1, the J call TRBJ2-7; 12 bases fit TRBD1. V lost 6 bases to trimming and J lost 4 bases; unmatched junction nucleotides: 4. The length of the CDR3 is 13 residues. CDR1 and CDR2 (germline): SQVTM, ANQGSEA. Here the CDR3 reads CSVGTGGWYEQYF. In DNA, the CDR3 is TGCAGCGTCGGGACAGGGGGCTGGTACGAGCAGTACTTC.

The chain recombines TRBV19 with TRBJ2-5; D may be TRBD1 (6 bases). Gene TRBJ2-7 matches the end of the DNA better, so the J call may be wrong. In germline, CDR1 is LNHDA, CDR2 SQIVND (reference sequence). The CDR3 is 15 amino acids. This chain's CDR3 is CASSSPDRRPYEQYF. CDR3 DNA: TGTGCCAGTAGTAGCCCAGACAGGCGCCCCTACGAGCAGTACTTC.

The chain recombines TRBV6-5 with TRBJ1-2; D unresolved. V was cut by 5 bases and J by 9 bases, with 22 bases left in between. Germline V gene lookup returns CDR1 MNHEY and CDR2 SVGAGI. CDR3 length equals 15 residues. DNA for the CDR3: TGTGCCAGCAGTGCTCAATCGGCTGGAGTAGTTAGCTACACCTTC. Protein: CASSAQSAGVVSYTF.

The chain is built from TRBV9 and TRBJ2-7; the match to TRBD1 covers 8 bases. This CDR3 has 14 residues. Losses at the gene ends were 3 bases for V and 7 bases for J; bases not matched to a gene: 9. Germline V gene sequence: CDR1 SGDLS, CDR2 YYNGEE. CDR3 nucleotide sequence: TGTGCCAGCAGCGCAGGGGGCCGAACTGGGGAGCAGTACTTC. This gives the protein CASSAGGRTGEQYF.

The rearrangement links TRBV11-3 to TRBJ2-5; TRBD1 might be the D (8 bases). The CDR3 totals 16 residues. Germline CDR1 is SGHNT and CDR2 is YENEEA. The V end was cut by 5 bases, the J end by 4 bases, with 20 bases between. The CDR3 spells CASSPRTTGGGETQYF. CDR3 coding DNA: TGTGCCAGCAGCCCCCGGACCACAGGGGGGGGAGAGACCCAGTACTTC.

Only one count was recorded for this clone. This chain uses TRBV27 with TRBJ2-7, with a possible D match to TRBD1 (5 bases). The germline CDR1 and CDR2 sequences are MNHEY and SMNVEV (reference sequence). This CDR3 is built from 14 residues. Trimming took off 5 bases at V and 6 bases at J, with 17 bases between the two ends. In DNA, the CDR3 is TGTGCCAGCAGTGACTCAGACAGACCCCCCGAGCAGTACTTC. Protein product: CASSDSDRPPEQYF.

The CDR3 region is CASSPLQAYDKNIQYF. The DNA of the CDR3 is TGTGCCAGCTCACCACTACAGGCATATGACAAAAACATTCAGTACTTC. This rearrangement joins TRBV18 to TRBJ2-4; D perhaps matches TRBD1 (5 bases). Trimming shortened V by 1 base and J by 3 bases, and 13 bases separated the two germline ends. This CDR3 comprises 16 residues. CDR1 is KGHSH and CDR2 is LQKENI in the germline V gene. Full variable domain (remainder filled in from reference TRBV18 and TRBJ2-4): NAGVMQNPRHLVRRRGQEARLRCSPMKGHSHVYWYRQLPEEGLKFMVYLQKENIIDESGMPKERFSAEFPKEGPSILRIQQVVRGDSAAYFCASSPLQAYDKNIQYFGAGTRLSVL.

V gene TRBV7-9 combines with J gene TRBJ2-5; D gene ambiguous. There are 13 residues in the CDR3. Per the germline V gene, CDR1 is SEHNR and CDR2 is FQNEAQ (reference sequence). Trimming took off 5 bases at V and 3 bases at J, with 10 bases between the two ends. In DNA, the CDR3 is TGTGCCAGCAGCCCCTCCATAGAAGAGACCCAGTACTTC. Protein: CASSPSIEETQYF.

V gene TRBV28 combines with J gene TRBJ1-1; D is undetermined. Germline CDR1 and CDR2: MDHEN and SYDVKM. Trimming removed 7 bases from V and 3 bases from J, with 18 bases in between. The length of the CDR3 is 15 residues. The DNA for the CDR3 is TGTGCCAGCACCTCGGGAGCGGCGCGGGACACTGAAGCTTTCTTT. Protein product: CASTSGAARDTEAFF.

This chain connects TRBV13 to TRBJ2-7; 10 bases fit TRBD1. V lost 3 bases to trimming and J lost 0 bases; unmatched junction nucleotides: 8. There are 17 residues in the CDR3. The germline gives CDR1 PRHDT, CDR2 FYEKMQ (reference sequence). The CDR3 nucleotides are TGTGCCAGCAGCTTTCTAGGACAGGGGGTTCCCTCCTACGAGCAGTACTTC. It yields the protein CASSFLGQGVPSYEQYF.

A note on this clone: One junction end disagrees with the germline gene, perhaps due to a read error. This rearrangement joins TRBV11-3 to TRBJ2-6; TRBD1 is a possible D gene (5 bases). The CDR3 spans 17 residues. Germline V CDR1 and CDR2: SGHNT, YENEEA. In DNA, the CDR3 is TGTGCCAGCAGCTCTAGGGCTTTGAGCTCTGGGGCCAACGGCCTGACTTTC. Translated, it gives CASSSRALSSGANGLTF.

The chain links TRBV30 to TRBJ1-2, with D possibly being TRBD1 (6 bases). The CDR3 runs to 12 residues. Per the germline V gene, CDR1 is GTSNPN and CDR2 is SVGIG (reference sequence). The V and J ends lost 2 bases and 5 bases respectively, with 9 bases between them. The CDR3 loop reads CAWSNQGYGYTF. The CDR3 DNA reads TGTGCCTGGAGTAACCAGGGGTATGGCTACACCTTC.

The count of this clone is one. The chain joins TRBV14 to TRBJ2-1, with D hard to call. Trimming cost V 4 bases and J 4 bases, with 17 bases left between them. Germline CDR1 SGHDN, CDR2 FVKESK. This CDR3 spans 16 amino acids. CDR3 nucleotides: TGTGCCAGCAGCCGAATTGATCAGAATAAATACAATGAGCAGTTCTTC. It specifies CASSRIDQNKYNEQFF.

The V gene is TRBV7-9, the J gene TRBJ1-1; a weak D match, TRBD1 (6 bases). The germline V and J ends were trimmed by 6 bases and 5 bases, with 16 bases remaining between them. Per the germline V gene, CDR1 is SEHNR and CDR2 is FQNEAQ (reference sequence). This CDR3 is built from 14 residues. The CDR3 protein is CASSPQGMGTEAFF. CDR3 in DNA: TGTGCCAGCAGTCCACAGGGAATGGGGACTGAAGCTTTCTTT.

The chain links TRBV13 to TRBJ2-1; no clear D. The V gene's germline CDR1 is PRHDT and CDR2 FYEKMQ (reference sequence). The CDR3 spans 17 residues. V gave up 0 bases and J gave up 1 base, with 13 bases separating them. CDR3 sequence reads: CASSLGLGVASYNEQFF. In DNA form, the CDR3 reads TGTGCCAGCAGCTTAGGCCTAGGCGTGGCATCCTACAATGAGCAGTTCTTC. Based on the CDR3 plus reference TRBV13 and TRBJ2-1, the full variable domain is AAGVIQSPRHLIKEKRETATLKCYPIPRHDTVYWYQQGPGQDPQFLISFYEKMQSDKGSIPDRFSAQQFSDYHSELNMSSLELGDSALYFCASSLGLGVASYNEQFFGPGTRLTVL.